This TCR beta chain was found in a study of identical twins. This CDR3 is 18 amino acids long. Germline V gene lookup returns CDR1 KGHDR and CDR2 SFDVKD. After removal of 6 bases from V and 1 base from J, the junction contained 14 bases not matched to a gene. TCRdb re-called the 5' RACE reads through MiXCR, storing one row per CDR3 protein. The table has about 530,000 distinct CDR3 sequences, about 22% seen once; the top ten hold about 0.48%. The same sample was also studied in work on yellow fever vaccine responses in identical twins.

Sequencing used CD4+ T cells sorted from blood. This receptor was identified in a woman younger than 35 in good health. This chain joins TRBV24-1 and TRBJ1-5; TRBD1 matches 7 bases. CDR3 nucleotide sequence: TGTGCCACCAGTTGTTTTTTCGACAGGGTAGACAGCAATCAGCCCCAGCATTTT. It specifies CATSCFFDRVDSNQPQHF.